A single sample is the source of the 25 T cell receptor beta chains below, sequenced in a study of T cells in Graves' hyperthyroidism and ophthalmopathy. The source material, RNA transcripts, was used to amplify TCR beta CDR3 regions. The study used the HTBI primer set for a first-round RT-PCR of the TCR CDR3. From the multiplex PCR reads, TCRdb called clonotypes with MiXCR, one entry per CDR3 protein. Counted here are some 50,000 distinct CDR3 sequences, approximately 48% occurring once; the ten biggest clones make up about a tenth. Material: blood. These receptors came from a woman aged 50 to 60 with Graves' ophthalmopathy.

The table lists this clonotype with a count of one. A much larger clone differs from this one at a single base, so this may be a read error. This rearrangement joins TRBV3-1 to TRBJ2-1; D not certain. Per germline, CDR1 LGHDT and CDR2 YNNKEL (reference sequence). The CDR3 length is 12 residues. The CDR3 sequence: CASSQDRNEQVF. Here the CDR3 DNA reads TGTGCCAGCAGCCAAGATCGCAATGAGCAGGTCTTC.

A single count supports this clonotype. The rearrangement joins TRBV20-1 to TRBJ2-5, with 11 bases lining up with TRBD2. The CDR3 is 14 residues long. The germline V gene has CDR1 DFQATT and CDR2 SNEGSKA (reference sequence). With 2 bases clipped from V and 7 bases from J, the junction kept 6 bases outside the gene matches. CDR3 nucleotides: TGCAGTGCTAGACTAGCGGGAGGCCGGGGGACCCAGTACTTC. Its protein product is CSARLAGGRGTQYF.

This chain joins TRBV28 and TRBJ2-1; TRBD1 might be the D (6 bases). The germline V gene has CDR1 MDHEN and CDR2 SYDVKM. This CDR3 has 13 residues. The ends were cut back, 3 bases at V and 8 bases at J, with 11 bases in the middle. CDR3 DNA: TGTGCCAGCAGTTTGTACAGGGTTGATGAGCAGTTCTTC. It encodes CASSLYRVDEQFF.

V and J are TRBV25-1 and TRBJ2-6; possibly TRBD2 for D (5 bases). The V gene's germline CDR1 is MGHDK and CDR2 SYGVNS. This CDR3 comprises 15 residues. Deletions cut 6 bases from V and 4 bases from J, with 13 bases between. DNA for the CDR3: TGTGCCAGCAGCATCGGGATCTCCGGGGCCAACGTCCTGACTTTC. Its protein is CASSIGISGANVLTF.

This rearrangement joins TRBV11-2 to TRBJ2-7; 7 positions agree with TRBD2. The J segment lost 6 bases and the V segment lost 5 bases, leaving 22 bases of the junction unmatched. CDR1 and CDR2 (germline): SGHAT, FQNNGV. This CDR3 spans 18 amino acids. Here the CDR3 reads CASSRLHSGGEGFAEQYF. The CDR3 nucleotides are TGTGCCAGCAGCCGACTGCATAGTGGCGGGGAGGGCTTCGCCGAGCAGTACTTC.

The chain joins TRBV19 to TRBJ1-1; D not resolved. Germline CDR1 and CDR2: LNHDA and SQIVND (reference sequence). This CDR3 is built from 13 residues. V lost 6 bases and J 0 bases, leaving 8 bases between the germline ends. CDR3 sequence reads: CASSGRMNTEAFF. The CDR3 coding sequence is TGTGCCAGTAGCGGACGCATGAACACTGAAGCTTTCTTT. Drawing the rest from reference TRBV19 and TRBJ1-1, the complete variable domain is DGGITQSPKYLFRKEGQNVTLSCEQNLNHDAMYWYRQDPGQGLRLIYYSQIVNDFQKGDIAEGYSVSREKKESFPLTVTSAQKNPTAFYLCASSGRMNTEAFFGQGTRLTVV.

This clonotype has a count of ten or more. The CDR3: CASSSYRGTGRNSPLHF. CDR3 sequence (DNA): TGTGCCAGCAGTTCCTACCGGGGGACAGGGAGGAATTCACCCCTCCACTTT. The chain links TRBV6-2 or TRBV6-3 to TRBJ1-6; 9 bases fit TRBD1. Looked up from germline, CDR1 is MNHEY and CDR2 is SVGEGT. This CDR3 is 17 amino acids long. V trimming: 4 bases; J trimming: 7 bases; junction bases outside the gene matches: 11.

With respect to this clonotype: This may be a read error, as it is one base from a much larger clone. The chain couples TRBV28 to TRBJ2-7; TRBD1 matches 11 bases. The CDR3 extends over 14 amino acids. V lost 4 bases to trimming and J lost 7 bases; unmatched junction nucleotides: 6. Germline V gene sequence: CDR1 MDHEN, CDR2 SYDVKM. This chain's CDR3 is CASSSLGQGGEQYF. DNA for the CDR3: TGTGCCAGCAGTTCCCTGGGACAGGGGGGAGAGCAGTACTTC. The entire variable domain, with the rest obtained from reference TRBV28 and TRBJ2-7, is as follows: DVKVTQSSRYLVKRTGEKVFLECVQDMDHENMFWYRQDPGLGLRLIYFSYDVKMKEKGDIPEGYSVSREKKERFSLILESASTNQTSMYLCASSSLGQGGEQYFGPGTRLTVT.

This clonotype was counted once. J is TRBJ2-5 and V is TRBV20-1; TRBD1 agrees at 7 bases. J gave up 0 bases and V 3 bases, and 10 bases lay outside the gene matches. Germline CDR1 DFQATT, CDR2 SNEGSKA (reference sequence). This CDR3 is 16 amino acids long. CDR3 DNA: TGCAGTGCTAGGGACAGGTCGGGCGGTTACCAAGAGACCCAGTACTTC. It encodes CSARDRSGGYQETQYF.

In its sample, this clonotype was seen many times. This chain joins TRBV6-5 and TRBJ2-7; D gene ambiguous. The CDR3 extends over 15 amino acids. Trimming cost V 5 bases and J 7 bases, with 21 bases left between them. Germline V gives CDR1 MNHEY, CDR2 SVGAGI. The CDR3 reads CASSPPGYGQEEQYF. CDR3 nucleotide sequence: TGTGCCAGCAGTCCCCCTGGGTACGGGCAAGAGGAGCAGTACTTC.

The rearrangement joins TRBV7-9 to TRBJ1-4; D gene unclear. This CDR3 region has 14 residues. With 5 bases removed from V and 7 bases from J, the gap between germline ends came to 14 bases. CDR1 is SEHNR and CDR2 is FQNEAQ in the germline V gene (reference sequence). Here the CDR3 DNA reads TGTGCCAGCAGCCCGAACACAGAGGGTGAAAAACTGTTTTTT. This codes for CASSPNTEGEKLFF.

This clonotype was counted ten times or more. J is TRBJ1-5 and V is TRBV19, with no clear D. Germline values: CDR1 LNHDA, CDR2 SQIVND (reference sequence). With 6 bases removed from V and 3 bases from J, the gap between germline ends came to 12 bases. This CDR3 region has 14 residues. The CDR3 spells CASRDGDFNQPQHF. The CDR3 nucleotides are TGTGCCAGTAGGGACGGAGACTTCAATCAGCCCCAGCATTTT.

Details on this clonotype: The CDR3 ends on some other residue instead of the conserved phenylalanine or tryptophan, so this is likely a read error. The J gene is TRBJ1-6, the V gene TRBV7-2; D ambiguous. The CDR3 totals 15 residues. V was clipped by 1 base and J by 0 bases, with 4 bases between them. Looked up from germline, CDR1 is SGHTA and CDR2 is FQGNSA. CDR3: CASSLVGSYNSPLHS. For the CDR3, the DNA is TGTGCCAGCAGCTTAGTCGGCTCCTATAATTCACCCCTCCACTCC.

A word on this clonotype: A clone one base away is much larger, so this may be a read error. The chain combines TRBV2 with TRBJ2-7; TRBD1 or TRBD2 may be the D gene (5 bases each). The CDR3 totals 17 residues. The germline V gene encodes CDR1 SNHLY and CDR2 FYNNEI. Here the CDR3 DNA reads TGCGCCAGCAGCCCAGAGGAGGCCCGGACACCAACCTACGAGCAGTACTTC. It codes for CASSPEEARTPTYEQYF.

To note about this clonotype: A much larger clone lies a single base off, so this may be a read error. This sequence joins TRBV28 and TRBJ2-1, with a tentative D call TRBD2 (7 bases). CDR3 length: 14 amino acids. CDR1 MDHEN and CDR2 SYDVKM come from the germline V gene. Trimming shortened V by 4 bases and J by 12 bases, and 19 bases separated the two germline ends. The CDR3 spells CASSSGTPERGQFF. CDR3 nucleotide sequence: TGTGCCAGCAGTTCAGGGACACCGGAGCGGGGGCAGTTCTTC.

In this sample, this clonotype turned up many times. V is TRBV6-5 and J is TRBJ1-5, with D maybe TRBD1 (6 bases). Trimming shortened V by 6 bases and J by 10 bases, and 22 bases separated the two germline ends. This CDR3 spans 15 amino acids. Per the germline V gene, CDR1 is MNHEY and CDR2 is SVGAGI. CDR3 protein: CASRPSQGTLQPQHF. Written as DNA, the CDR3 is TGTGCCAGCAGACCATCTCAGGGGACCTTGCAACCCCAGCATTTT.

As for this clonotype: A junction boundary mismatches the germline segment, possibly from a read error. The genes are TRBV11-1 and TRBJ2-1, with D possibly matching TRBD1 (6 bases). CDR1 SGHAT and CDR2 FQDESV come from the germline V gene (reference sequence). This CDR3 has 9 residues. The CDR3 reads CASSPRQAF. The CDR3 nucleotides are TGTGCCAGCAGCCCCCGACAGGCCTTC.

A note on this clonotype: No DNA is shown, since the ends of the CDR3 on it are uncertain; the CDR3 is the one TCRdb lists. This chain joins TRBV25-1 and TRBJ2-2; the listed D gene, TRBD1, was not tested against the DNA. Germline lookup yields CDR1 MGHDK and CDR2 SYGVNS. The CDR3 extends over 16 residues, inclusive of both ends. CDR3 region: CACSARDGTNTGELFF.

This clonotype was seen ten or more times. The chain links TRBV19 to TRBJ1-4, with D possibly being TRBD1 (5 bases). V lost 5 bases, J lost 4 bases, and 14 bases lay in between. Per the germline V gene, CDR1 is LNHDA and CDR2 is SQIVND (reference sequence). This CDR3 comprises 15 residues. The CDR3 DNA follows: TGTGCCAGTAGTTCCCAGGGCGTTGGTAATGAAAAACTGTTTTTT. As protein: CASSSQGVGNEKLFF.

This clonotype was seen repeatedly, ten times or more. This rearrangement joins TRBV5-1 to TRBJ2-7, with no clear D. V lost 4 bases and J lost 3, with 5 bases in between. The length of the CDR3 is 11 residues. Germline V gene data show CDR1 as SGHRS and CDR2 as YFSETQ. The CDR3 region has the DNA TGCGCCAGCAGCGATAGCTACGAGCAGTACTTC. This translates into CASSDSYEQYF.

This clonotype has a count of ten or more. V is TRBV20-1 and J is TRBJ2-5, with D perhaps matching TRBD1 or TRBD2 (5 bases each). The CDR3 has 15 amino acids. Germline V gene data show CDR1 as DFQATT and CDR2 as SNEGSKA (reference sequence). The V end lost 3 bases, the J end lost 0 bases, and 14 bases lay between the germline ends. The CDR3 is CSASSSGSDQETQYF. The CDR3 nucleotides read TGCAGTGCTAGTTCGTCAGGGAGTGACCAAGAGACCCAGTACTTC.

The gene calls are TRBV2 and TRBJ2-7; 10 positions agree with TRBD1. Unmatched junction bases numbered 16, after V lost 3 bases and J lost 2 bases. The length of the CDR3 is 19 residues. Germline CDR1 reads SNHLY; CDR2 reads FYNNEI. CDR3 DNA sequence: TGTGCCAGCAGTGATTTATTCGTGGACGGTGGACAGGGGGCCTACGAGCAGTACTTC. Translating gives CASSDLFVDGGQGAYEQYF.

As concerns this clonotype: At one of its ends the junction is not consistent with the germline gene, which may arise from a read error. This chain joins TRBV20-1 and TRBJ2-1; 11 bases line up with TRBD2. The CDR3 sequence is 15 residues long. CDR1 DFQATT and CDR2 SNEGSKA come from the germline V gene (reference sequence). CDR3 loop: CSARDTLAGVNAQLF. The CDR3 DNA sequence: TGCAGTGCTAGAGATACACTAGCGGGAGTAAATGCGCAGCTCTTC.

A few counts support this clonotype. The CDR3 DNA sequence: TGTGCCAGCAGCCCAACGGACATTAGGGGCAATCAGCCCCAGCATTTT. As protein: CASSPTDIRGNQPQHF. The chain joins TRBV3-1 to TRBJ1-5; D perhaps matches TRBD1 (5 bases). CDR1 and CDR2 from the germline V gene are LGHDT and YNNKEL (reference sequence). The CDR3 is 16 residues long. With 4 bases removed from V and 2 bases from J, the gap between germline ends came to 15 bases. The variable domain in full, completed from reference TRBV3-1 and TRBJ1-5, reads DTAVSQTPKYLVTQMGNDKSIKCEQNLGHDTMYWYKQDSKKFLKIMFSYNNKELIINETVPNRFSPKSPDKAHLNLHINSLELGDSAVYFCASSPTDIRGNQPQHFGDGTRLSIL.

DNA of the CDR3: TGCAGTGCTATTGGGACTAGCGAGGAGACCCAGTACTTC. It is translated as CSAIGTSEETQYF. The V gene is TRBV20-1, the J gene TRBJ2-5; 10 bases are a match to TRBD2. This CDR3 has 13 residues. Unmatched junction bases numbered 4, after V lost 4 bases and J lost 5 bases. Looked up from germline, CDR1 is DFQATT and CDR2 is SNEGSKA (reference sequence).